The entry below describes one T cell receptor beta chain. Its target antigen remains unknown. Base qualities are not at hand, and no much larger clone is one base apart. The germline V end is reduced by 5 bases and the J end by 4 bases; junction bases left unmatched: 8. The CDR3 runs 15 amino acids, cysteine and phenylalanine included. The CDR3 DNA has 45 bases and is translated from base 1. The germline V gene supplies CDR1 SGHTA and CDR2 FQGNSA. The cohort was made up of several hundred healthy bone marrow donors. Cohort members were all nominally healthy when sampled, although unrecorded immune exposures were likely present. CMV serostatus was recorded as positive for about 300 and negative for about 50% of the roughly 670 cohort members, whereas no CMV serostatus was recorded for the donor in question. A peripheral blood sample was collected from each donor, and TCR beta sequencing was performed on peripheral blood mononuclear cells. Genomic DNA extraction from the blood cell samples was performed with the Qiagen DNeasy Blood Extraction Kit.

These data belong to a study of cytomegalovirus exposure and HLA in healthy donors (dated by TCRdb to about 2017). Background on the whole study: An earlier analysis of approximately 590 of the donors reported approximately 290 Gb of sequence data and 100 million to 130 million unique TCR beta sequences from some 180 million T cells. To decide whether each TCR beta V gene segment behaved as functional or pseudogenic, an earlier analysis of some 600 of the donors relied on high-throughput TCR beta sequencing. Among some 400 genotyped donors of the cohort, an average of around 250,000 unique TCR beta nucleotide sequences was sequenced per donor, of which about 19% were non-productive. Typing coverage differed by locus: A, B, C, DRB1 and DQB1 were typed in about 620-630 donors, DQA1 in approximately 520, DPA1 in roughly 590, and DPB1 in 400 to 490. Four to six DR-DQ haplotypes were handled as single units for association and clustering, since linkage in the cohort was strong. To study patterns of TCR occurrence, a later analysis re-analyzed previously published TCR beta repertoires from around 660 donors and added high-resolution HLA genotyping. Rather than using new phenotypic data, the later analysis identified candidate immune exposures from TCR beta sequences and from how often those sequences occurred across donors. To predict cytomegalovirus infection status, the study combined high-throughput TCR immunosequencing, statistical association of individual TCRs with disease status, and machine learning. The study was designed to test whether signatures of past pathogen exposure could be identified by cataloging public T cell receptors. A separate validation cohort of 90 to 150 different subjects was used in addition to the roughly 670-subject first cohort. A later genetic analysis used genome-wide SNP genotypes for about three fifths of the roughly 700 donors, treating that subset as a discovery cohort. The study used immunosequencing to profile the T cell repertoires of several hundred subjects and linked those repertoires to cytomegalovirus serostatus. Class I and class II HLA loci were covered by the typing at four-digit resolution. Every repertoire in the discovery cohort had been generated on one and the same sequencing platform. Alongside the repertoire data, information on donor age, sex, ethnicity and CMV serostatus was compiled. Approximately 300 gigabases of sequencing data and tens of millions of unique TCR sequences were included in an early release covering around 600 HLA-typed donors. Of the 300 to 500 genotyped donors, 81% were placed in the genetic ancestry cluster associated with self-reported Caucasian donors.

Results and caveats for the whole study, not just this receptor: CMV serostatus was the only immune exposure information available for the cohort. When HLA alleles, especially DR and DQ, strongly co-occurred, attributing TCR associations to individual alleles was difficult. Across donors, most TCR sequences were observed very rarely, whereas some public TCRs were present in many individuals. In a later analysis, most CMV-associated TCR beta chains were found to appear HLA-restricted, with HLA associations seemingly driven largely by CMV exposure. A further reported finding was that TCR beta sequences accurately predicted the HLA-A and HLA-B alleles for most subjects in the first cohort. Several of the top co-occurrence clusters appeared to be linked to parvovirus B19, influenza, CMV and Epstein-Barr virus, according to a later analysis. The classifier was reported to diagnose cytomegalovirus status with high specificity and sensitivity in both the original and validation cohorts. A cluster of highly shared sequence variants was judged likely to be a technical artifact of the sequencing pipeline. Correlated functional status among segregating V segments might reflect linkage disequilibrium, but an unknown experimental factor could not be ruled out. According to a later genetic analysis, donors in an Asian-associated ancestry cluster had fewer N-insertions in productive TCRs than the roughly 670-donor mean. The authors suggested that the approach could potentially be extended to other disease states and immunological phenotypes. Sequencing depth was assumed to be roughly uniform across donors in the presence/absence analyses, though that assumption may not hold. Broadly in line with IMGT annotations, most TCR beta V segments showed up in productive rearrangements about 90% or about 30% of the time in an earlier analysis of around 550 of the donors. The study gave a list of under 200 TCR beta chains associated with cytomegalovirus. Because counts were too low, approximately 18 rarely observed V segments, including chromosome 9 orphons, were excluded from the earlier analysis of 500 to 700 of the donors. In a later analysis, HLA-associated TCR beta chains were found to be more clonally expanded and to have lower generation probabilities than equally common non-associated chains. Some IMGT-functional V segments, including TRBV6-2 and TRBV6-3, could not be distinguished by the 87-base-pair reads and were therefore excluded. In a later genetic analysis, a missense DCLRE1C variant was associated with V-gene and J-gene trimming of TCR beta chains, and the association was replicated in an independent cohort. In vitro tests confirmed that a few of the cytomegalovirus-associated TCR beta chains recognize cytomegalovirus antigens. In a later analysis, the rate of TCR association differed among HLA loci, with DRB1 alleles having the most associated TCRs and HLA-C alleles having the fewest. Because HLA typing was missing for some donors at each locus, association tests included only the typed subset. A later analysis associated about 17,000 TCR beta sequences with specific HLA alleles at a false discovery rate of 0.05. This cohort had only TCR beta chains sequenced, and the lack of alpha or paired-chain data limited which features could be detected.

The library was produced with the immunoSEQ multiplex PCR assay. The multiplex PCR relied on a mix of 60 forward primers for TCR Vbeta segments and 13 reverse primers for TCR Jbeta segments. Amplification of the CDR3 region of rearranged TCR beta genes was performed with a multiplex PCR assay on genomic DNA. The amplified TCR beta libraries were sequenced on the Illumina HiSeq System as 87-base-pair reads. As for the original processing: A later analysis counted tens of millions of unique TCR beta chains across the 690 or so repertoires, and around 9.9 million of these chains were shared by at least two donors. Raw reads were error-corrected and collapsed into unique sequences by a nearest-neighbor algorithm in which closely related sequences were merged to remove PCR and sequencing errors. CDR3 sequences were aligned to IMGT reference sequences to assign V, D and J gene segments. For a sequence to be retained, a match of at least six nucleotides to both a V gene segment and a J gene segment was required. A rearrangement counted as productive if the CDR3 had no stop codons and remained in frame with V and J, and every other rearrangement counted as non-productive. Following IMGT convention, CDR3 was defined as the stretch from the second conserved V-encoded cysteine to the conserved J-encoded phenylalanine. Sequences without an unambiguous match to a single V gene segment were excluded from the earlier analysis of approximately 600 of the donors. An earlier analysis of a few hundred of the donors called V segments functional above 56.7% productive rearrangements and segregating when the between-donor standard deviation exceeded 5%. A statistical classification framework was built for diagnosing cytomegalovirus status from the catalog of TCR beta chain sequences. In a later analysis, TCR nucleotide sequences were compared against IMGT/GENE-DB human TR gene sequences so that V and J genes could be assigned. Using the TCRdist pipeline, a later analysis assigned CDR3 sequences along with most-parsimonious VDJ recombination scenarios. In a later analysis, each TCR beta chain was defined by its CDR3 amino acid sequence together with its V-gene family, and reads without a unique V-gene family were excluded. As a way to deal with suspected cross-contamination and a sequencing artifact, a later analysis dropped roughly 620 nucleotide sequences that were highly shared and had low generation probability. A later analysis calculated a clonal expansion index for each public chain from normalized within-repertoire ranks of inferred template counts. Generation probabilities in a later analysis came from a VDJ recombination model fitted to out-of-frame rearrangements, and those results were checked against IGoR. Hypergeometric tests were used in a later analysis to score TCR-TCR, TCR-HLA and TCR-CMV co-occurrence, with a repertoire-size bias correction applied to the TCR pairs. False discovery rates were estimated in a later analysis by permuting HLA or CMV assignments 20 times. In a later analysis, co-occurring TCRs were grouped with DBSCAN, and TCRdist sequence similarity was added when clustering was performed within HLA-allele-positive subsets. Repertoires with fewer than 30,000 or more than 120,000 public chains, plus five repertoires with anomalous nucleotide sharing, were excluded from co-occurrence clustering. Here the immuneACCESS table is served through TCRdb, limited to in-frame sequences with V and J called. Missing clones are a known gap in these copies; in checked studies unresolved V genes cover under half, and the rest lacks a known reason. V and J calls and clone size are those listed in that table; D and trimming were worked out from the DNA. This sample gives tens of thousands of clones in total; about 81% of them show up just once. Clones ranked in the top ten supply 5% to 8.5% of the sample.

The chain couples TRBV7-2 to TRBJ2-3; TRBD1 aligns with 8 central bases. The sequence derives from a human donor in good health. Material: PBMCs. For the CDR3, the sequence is CASSQGDRRPDTQYF. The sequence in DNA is TGTGCCAGCAGCCAAGGGGACAGGCGCCCAGATACGCAGTATTTT.